These 26 T cell receptor beta chains were sequenced from one sample in a study of CD8 T cell repertoires and HIV-1 epitope variants. Some clones are missing from TCRdb's copy, which holds only in-frame ones; the method was immunoSEQ multiplex PCR. The data contain over 5,000 clones, about 70% of them seen just once; the ten biggest clones take up about 45%. Their target antigens are unknown. Input material: cultured CD8+ T cells derived from PBMCs. Receptors originate from a male donor with HIV.

This clone appeared once. The chain joins TRBV7-9 to TRBJ2-3; 9 bases match TRBD1. This CDR3 has 15 amino acids. The J segment lost 10 bases and the V segment lost 2 bases, leaving 10 bases of the junction unmatched. Germline loops: CDR1 SEHNR, CDR2 FQNEAQ (reference sequence). The CDR3 reads CASSLPPNDRGAQYF. The CDR3 coding sequence is TGTGCCAGCAGCTTACCCCCTAATGACAGGGGGGCGCAGTATTTT.

The chain has TRBV7-9 and TRBJ1-3; D perhaps matches TRBD1 (6 bases). V lost 1 base to trimming and J lost 1 base, with 11 bases between them. The CDR3 has 16 residues. The germline CDR1 and CDR2 sequences are SEHNR and FQNEAQ (reference sequence). The CDR3 DNA sequence: TGTGCCAGCAGCTTAGAGGGGGGGGCATCTGGAAACACCATATATTTT. Protein sequence: CASSLEGGASGNTIYF. Complete variable domain (other parts from reference TRBV7-9 and TRBJ1-3): DTGVSQNPRHKITKRGQNVTFRCDPISEHNRLYWYRQTLGQGPEFLTYFQNEAQLEKSRLLSDRFSAERPKGSFSTLEIQRTEQGDSAMYLCASSLEGGASGNTIYFGEGSWLTVV.

The J gene is TRBJ2-7, the V gene TRBV5-4, with TRBD1 as a possible D gene (7 bases). Trimming took off 2 bases at V and 6 bases at J, with 12 bases between the two ends. This CDR3 has 13 amino acids. The germline CDR1 and CDR2 sequences are SGHNT and YYREEE (reference sequence). The CDR3 is CASSFQGGSEQYF. DNA for the CDR3: TGTGCCAGCAGCTTCCAGGGGGGATCCGAGCAGTACTTC.

The chain uses TRBV19 and TRBJ1-1, with 12 bases that match TRBD1. V shed 5 bases and J 0 bases; nucleotides not matched to a gene: 7. The CDR3 totals 17 residues. Germline V gene lookup returns CDR1 LNHDA and CDR2 SQIVND (reference sequence). The CDR3 sequence: CASSPGTGGLVNTEAFF. CDR3 nucleotides: TGTGCCAGTAGTCCGGGGACAGGGGGCTTAGTGAACACTGAAGCTTTCTTT.

This clone was counted a few times. V gene TRBV11-3 combines with J gene TRBJ2-2; D remains ambiguous. The V end lost 0 bases, the J end lost 12 bases, and 11 bases lay between the germline ends. Germline lookup yields CDR1 SGHNT and CDR2 YENEEA. The CDR3 is made up of 13 amino acids. The CDR3 is CASSLESSSKLFF. The DNA of the CDR3 is TGTGCCAGCAGCTTAGAATCAAGTTCCAAGCTGTTTTTT.

This sequence joins TRBV28 and TRBJ2-4; either TRBD1 or TRBD2 may fit D (5 bases each). The CDR3 spans 15 residues. The germline CDR1 and CDR2 sequences are MDHEN and SYDVKM. V lost 4 bases and J lost 9, with 19 bases in between. CDR3 in amino acids: CASSSGTPDVGIQYF. The CDR3 DNA is TGTGCCAGCAGTTCCGGGACCCCTGATGTGGGCATTCAGTACTTC.

J is TRBJ1-1 and V is TRBV6-5; unclear D gene. This CDR3 is built from 14 residues. Germline-derived CDR1 and CDR2 are MNHEY and SVGAGI. V was trimmed by 0 bases and J by 3 bases, leaving 8 bases between them. The chain's CDR3 is CASSYSTGYTEAFF. The CDR3 coding sequence is TGTGCCAGCAGTTACTCGACGGGGTACACTGAAGCTTTCTTT.

The gene calls are TRBV7-9 and TRBJ2-5, with 8 positions matching TRBD2. The germline V gene has CDR1 SEHNR and CDR2 FQNEAQ (reference sequence). There are 18 residues in the CDR3. V lost 1 base to trimming and J lost 3 bases; unmatched junction nucleotides: 13. The DNA for the CDR3 is TGTGCCAGCAGCTTAGAGTATCGCGGGGGGCTTCTGGAAGAGACCCAGTACTTC. Encoded protein: CASSLEYRGGLLEETQYF. Looking up the rest from reference TRBV7-9 and TRBJ2-5 gives the full variable domain: DTGVSQNPRHKITKRGQNVTFRCDPISEHNRLYWYRQTLGQGPEFLTYFQNEAQLEKSRLLSDRFSAERPKGSFSTLEIQRTEQGDSAMYLCASSLEYRGGLLEETQYFGPGTRLLVL.

V usage is TRBV29-1 and J usage is TRBJ2-3; no reliable D call. With 0 bases removed from V and 5 bases from J, the gap between germline ends came to 9 bases. Germline CDR1 SQVTM, CDR2 ANQGSEA. The CDR3 is made up of 13 amino acids. The CDR3 protein is CSVEDRGLDTQYF. CDR3 nucleotides: TGCAGCGTTGAAGATCGTGGGTTAGATACGCAGTATTTT.

The V call is TRBV7-2, the J call TRBJ1-1; D might be TRBD1 (5 bases). Germline V lookup: CDR1 SGHTA, CDR2 FQGNSA. This CDR3 has 12 residues. Between the trimmed V and J ends, which lost 1 base and 10 bases, there was a span of 10 bases. This chain's CDR3 is CASSLGTGGAFF. For the CDR3, the DNA is TGTGCCAGCAGCTTAGGGACGGGGGGAGCTTTCTTT.

The rearrangement joins TRBV4-1 to TRBJ2-7, with 9 bases fitting TRBD2. Trimming at V came to 4 bases and at J to 4 bases, leaving 8 bases not matched to a gene. The CDR3 runs to 15 residues. The germline V gene encodes CDR1 MGHRA and CDR2 YSYEKL. The CDR3 loop reads CASSLEGSGSYEQYF. The DNA for the CDR3 is TGCGCCAGCAGCCTTGAAGGTAGCGGGAGTTACGAGCAGTACTTC.

The chain joins TRBV28 to TRBJ1-4; possibly TRBD1 for D (6 bases). V gave up 2 bases and J gave up 6 bases, with 22 bases separating them. Per germline, CDR1 MDHEN and CDR2 SYDVKM. The CDR3 is 18 amino acids. The CDR3 region is CASSLRGHYINSDEKLFF. The CDR3 nucleotides read TGTGCCAGCAGTTTAAGGGGACATTACATTAATTCGGATGAAAAACTGTTTTTT.

The chain links TRBV10-1 to TRBJ2-3; weak D call: TRBD2 (7 bases). CDR1 is WNHNN and CDR2 is SYGVQD in the germline V gene (reference sequence). V gave up 0 bases and J gave up 5 bases, with 12 bases separating them. This CDR3 comprises 15 residues. CDR3 residues: CASSESGGPGDTQYF. CDR3 in DNA: TGCGCCAGCAGTGAGTCGGGGGGGCCGGGAGATACGCAGTATTTT.

This clone was seen a handful of times. The chain couples TRBV11-1 to TRBJ2-7, with D maybe TRBD2 (6 bases). This CDR3 is 15 amino acids long. With 1 base removed from V and 3 bases from J, the gap between germline ends came to 13 bases. Per germline, CDR1 SGHAT and CDR2 FQDESV (reference sequence). The CDR3 here is CASSLDTGEVYEQYF. CDR3 in DNA: TGTGCCAGCAGCTTAGATACGGGGGAGGTCTACGAGCAGTACTTC.

This clone came up a few times. The CDR3 region has the DNA TGTGCCAGCAGCTTACAGGGTACCCCCGGGGAGCTGTTTTTT. Its translation is CASSLQGTPGELFF. This sequence joins TRBV13 and TRBJ2-2; tentative D call: TRBD1 (5 bases). The germline V and J ends were trimmed by 2 bases and 6 bases, with 10 bases remaining between them. This CDR3 contains 14 residues. Germline loops: CDR1 PRHDT, CDR2 FYEKMQ (reference sequence).

This clone showed up just a few times. J is TRBJ2-7 and V is TRBV5-1; weak D call: TRBD1 (6 bases). From germline, CDR1 is SGHRS and CDR2 YFSETQ. CDR3 length equals 11 residues. V was trimmed by 5 bases and J by 6 bases, leaving 9 bases between them. The CDR3 sequence is CASRTGSEQYF. The CDR3 DNA sequence: TGCGCCAGCAGAACAGGGTCCGAGCAGTACTTC.

In its sample, this clone was seen a few times. The chain carries TRBV4-1 and TRBJ2-2; no clear D gene. The germline V and J ends were trimmed by 3 bases and 0 bases, with 5 bases remaining between them. The CDR3 is 14 amino acids. Germline assignment: CDR1 MGHRA and CDR2 YSYEKL. The CDR3 spells CASSHSANTGELFF. For the CDR3, the DNA is TGCGCCAGCAGCCACTCAGCGAACACCGGGGAGCTGTTTTTT.

The chain links TRBV6-1 to TRBJ1-1; unclear D gene. This CDR3 comprises 12 residues. From germline, CDR1 is MNHNS and CDR2 SASEGT. Trimming took 7 bases from V and 8 from J, leaving 14 bases between them. This CDR3 is CASISRTTEAFF. CDR3 sequence (DNA): TGTGCCAGCATTTCCCGAACGACAGAAGCTTTCTTT.

This clone has just one count. V gene TRBV6-5 combines with J gene TRBJ2-2; D might be TRBD1 (6 bases). The CDR3 totals 13 residues. Trimming pared 7 bases from V and 7 bases from J, leaving 13 bases between. Germline CDR1 is MNHEY and CDR2 is SVGAGI. The DNA for the CDR3 is TGTGCCAGCATTCAGGGGAGTGGCGGGGAGCTGTTTTTT. Residues: CASIQGSGGELFF.

The chain is built from TRBV18 and TRBJ1-1; D is unresolved. The CDR3 is 14 amino acids. With 0 bases removed from V and 7 bases from J, the gap between germline ends came to 12 bases. Germline V CDR1 and CDR2: KGHSH, LQKENI. The CDR3 coding sequence is TGTGCCAGCTCACCACCGGGTGGAGGGAATGAAGCTTTCTTT. Translation: CASSPPGGGNEAFF.

The chain carries TRBV10-1 and TRBJ2-1, with 10 bases matching TRBD2. Germline values: CDR1 WNHNN, CDR2 SYGVQD (reference sequence). V dropped 3 bases and J dropped 3; count of bases not matched to a gene: 5. The length of the CDR3 is 16 residues. In DNA form, the CDR3 reads TGCGCCAGCAGTGATGGAGCGGGAGGGGACTACAATGAGCAGTTCTTC. Translating gives CASSDGAGGDYNEQFF.

The chain links TRBV10-1 to TRBJ2-6; D is unresolved. V was trimmed by 5 bases and J by 5 bases, leaving 22 bases between them. CDR3 length: 18 residues. Germline assignment: CDR1 WNHNN and CDR2 SYGVQD (reference sequence). CDR3 sequence: CASSTALIAQSRANVLTF. Here the CDR3 DNA reads TGCGCCAGCAGTACCGCACTAATCGCACAAAGTCGGGCCAACGTCCTGACTTTC.

This clone has only a few counts. V usage is TRBV7-8 and J usage is TRBJ2-7; D unclear. Trimming pared 4 bases from V and 6 bases from J, leaving 19 bases between. Germline V CDR1 and CDR2: SGHVS, FQNEAQ. The CDR3 has 15 residues. The CDR3 nucleotides read TGTGCCAGCAGCTCCCTCGCCGGAGACGGCGGCGAGCAGTACTTC. Protein: CASSSLAGDGGEQYF.

CDR3 sequence: CASRDGQLTGDTQYF. The DNA for the CDR3 is TGTGCCAGCAGAGACGGACAGTTAACGGGAGATACGCAGTATTTT. The chain recombines TRBV6-1 with TRBJ2-3; D possibly corresponds to TRBD1 (6 bases). V gave up 6 bases and J gave up 5 bases, with 18 bases separating them. Germline CDR1 MNHNS, CDR2 SASEGT. The CDR3 consists of 15 residues.

This clone showed up just a few times. J is TRBJ2-7 and V is TRBV7-9, with no clear D. V lost 3 bases and J lost 0, with 6 bases in between. Germline CDR1 and CDR2: SEHNR and FQNEAQ (reference sequence). This CDR3 spans 13 amino acids. CDR3 loop: CASSFVSSYEQYF. The CDR3 region has the DNA TGTGCCAGCAGCTTCGTCAGCTCCTACGAGCAGTACTTC.

This clone counts as medium-sized. V gene TRBV11-1 combines with J gene TRBJ2-7; 9 nucleotides agree with TRBD1. Germline V gene data show CDR1 as SGHAT and CDR2 as FQDESV (reference sequence). V was pared by 5 bases and J by 6 bases, with 8 bases of the junction left unmatched. The CDR3 is 14 amino acids. The CDR3 DNA reads TGTGCCAGCAGCCCGAGGGACAGGGATGTCGAGCAGTACTTC. As protein: CASSPRDRDVEQYF.